Following are 25 T cell receptor beta chains from one sample sequenced in a study of blood T cells in healthy people across ages. PCR was performed a second time for about 7 to 12 cycles using a sample-barcoded 5' primer and a J-beta primer mix. TCRdb redid the calling of the 5' RACE reads with MiXCR, one entry per CDR3 protein. The sample carries roughly 1,100,000 distinct CDR3 sequences, roughly 24% recorded once. The same data also went into a second study, on T cells of mothers and their children.

Sequencing was performed on blood. The receptors derive from a girl aged 2 to 10 in good health.

In the case of this clonotype: One junction end does not reproduce the germline sequence, and a read error may be involved. J is TRBJ2-7 and V is TRBV12-3 or TRBV12-4; TRBD1 aligns across 8 bases. The CDR3 extends over 15 amino acids. CDR3 loop: CAGSYPDREFEEQYF. DNA for the CDR3: TGTGCCGGCAGTTACCCGGACAGGGAGTTCGAGGAGCAGTACTTC.

The CDR3 sequence: CASSRLLEAGELFF. The CDR3 DNA follows: TGTGCCAGCAGCCGGCTATTAGAGGCCGGGGAGCTGTTTTTT. The chain carries TRBV7-9 and TRBJ2-2; D call uncertain. This CDR3 region has 14 residues. Trimming took off 5 bases at V and 6 bases at J, with 13 bases between the two ends. In germline, CDR1 is SEHNR, CDR2 FQNEAQ (reference sequence). The whole variable domain, remainder taken from reference TRBV7-9 and TRBJ2-2, is DTGVSQNPRHKITKRGQNVTFRCDPISEHNRLYWYRQTLGQGPEFLTYFQNEAQLEKSRLLSDRFSAERPKGSFSTLEIQRTEQGDSAMYLCASSRLLEAGELFFGEGSRLTVL.

This clonotype was detected a few times. V usage is TRBV6-2 or TRBV6-3 and J usage is TRBJ2-7; possibly TRBD1 for D (7 bases). This CDR3 comprises 13 residues. The germline V gene encodes CDR1 MNHEY and CDR2 SVGEGT. Trimming cost V 8 bases and J 5 bases, with 16 bases left between them. The CDR3 protein is CASDTGERDEQYF. Here the CDR3 DNA reads TGTGCCAGCGATACAGGGGAGCGGGACGAGCAGTACTTC.

This clonotype was recorded a few times. This chain uses TRBV12-3 or TRBV12-4 with TRBJ1-2; D not certain. The CDR3 sequence is 13 residues long. Trimming cost V 1 base and J 7 bases, with 10 bases left between them. CDR3 in DNA: TGTGCCAGCAGTTTAGTTGGCCGCGGTGGCTACACCTTC. It is translated as CASSLVGRGGYTF.

This clonotype was seen a handful of times. The junction and the germline gene differ at one end; a read error may be behind it. V gene TRBV12-5 combines with J gene TRBJ2-1, with a weak D call TRBD2 (6 bases). CDR1 is LGHNT, CDR2 FRNRAP, per germline. The length of the CDR3 is 16 residues. CDR3 in DNA: TGTGCTAGTGGTTTGGTACTTGGTGGAGGGTACACTGAGCAGTTCTTC. It encodes CASGLVLGGGYTEQFF.

There are a few counts of this clonotype. The chain has TRBV24-1 and TRBJ2-1; D is possibly TRBD1 (6 bases). Germline assignment: CDR1 KGHDR and CDR2 SFDVKD. The CDR3 has 18 residues. V lost 3 bases and J 2 bases, leaving 19 bases between the germline ends. This CDR3 is CATSDAGTSRLTYNEQFF. In nucleotides, the CDR3 is TGTGCCACCAGTGATGCCGGGACATCCAGGCTGACCTACAATGAGCAGTTCTTC.

The rearrangement uses TRBV7-9 and TRBJ2-5, with 12 nucleotides matching TRBD2. The DNA end favors TRBJ2-1, so the J call may be wrong. This CDR3 contains 17 residues. Germline V gene data show CDR1 as SEHNR and CDR2 as FQNEAQ (reference sequence). The CDR3 sequence is CASSLGLAGAIYNEQFF. DNA for the CDR3: TGTGCCAGCAGCTTAGGACTAGCGGGGGCGATATACAATGAGCAGTTCTTC.

The rearrangement uses TRBV2 and TRBJ2-3; 10 nucleotides agree with TRBD2. CDR3 length: 15 amino acids. Germline V gives CDR1 SNHLY, CDR2 FYNNEI. The J segment lost 4 bases and the V segment lost 5 bases, leaving 6 bases of the junction unmatched. The CDR3 reads CASSLAGVPPDTQYF. For the CDR3, the DNA is TGTGCCAGCAGTCTAGCGGGAGTTCCCCCAGATACGCAGTATTTT.

The rearrangement joins TRBV6-5 to TRBJ2-1; D unclear. CDR3 length: 14 amino acids. V lost 0 bases and J 7 bases, leaving 10 bases between the germline ends. The germline gives CDR1 MNHEY, CDR2 SVGAGI. The CDR3 sequence is CASSYSSYGNEQFF. The CDR3 bases are TGTGCCAGCAGTTACTCGTCCTACGGAAATGAGCAGTTCTTC.

With respect to this clonotype: The CDR3 end shows no conserved phenylalanine or tryptophan, and so a read error is likely. The limits of the CDR3 on the DNA are not certain, so only TCRdb's listed CDR3 is given. V is TRBV11-3 and J is TRBJ2-2. Germline V gene sequence: CDR1 SGHNT, CDR2 YENEEA. The CDR3 region is 14 residues in length, termini included. CDR3 sequence: CASSLEGNTGELFV.

This clonotype appeared a few times. This chain uses TRBV20-1 with TRBJ2-4; D remains unclear. Trimming took off 1 base at V and 0 bases at J, with 19 bases between the two ends. This CDR3 is 18 amino acids long. Germline loops: CDR1 DFQATT, CDR2 SNEGSKA (reference sequence). The CDR3 loop is CSARGPQNLSLAKNIQYF. CDR3 sequence (DNA): TGCAGTGCTAGAGGTCCCCAGAACCTTTCTTTAGCCAAAAACATTCAGTACTTC.

This clonotype was counted only a few times. This likely comes from a read error, as the CDR3 has no conserved phenylalanine or tryptophan at its end. The V and J genes are TRBV29-1 and TRBJ2-1, with 7 positions matching TRBD1. The trim removed 1 base at V and 3 bases at J, leaving 6 bases unmatched. CDR1 SQVTM and CDR2 ANQGSEA come from the germline V gene. CDR3 length: 15 residues. CDR3 sequence (DNA): TGCAGCGTTGAAGTATGGGGACAGAACTACAATGAGCAGTTCCTC. Protein product: CSVEVWGQNYNEQFL.

V usage is TRBV2 and J usage is TRBJ2-7, with D unclear. The germline V gene has CDR1 SNHLY and CDR2 FYNNEI. The CDR3 is made up of 15 amino acids. V lost 5 bases and J 5 bases, leaving 19 bases between the germline ends. The chain's CDR3 is CASSRKLKLVDEQYF. CDR3 nucleotide sequence: TGTGCCAGCAGTAGAAAGTTGAAATTGGTGGACGAGCAGTACTTC. The full variable domain, completed using reference TRBV2 and TRBJ2-7, is EPEVTQTPSHQVTQMGQEVILRCVPISNHLYFYWYRQILGQKVEFLVSFYNNEISEKSEIFDDQFSVERPDGSNFTLKIRSTKLEDSAMYFCASSRKLKLVDEQYFGPGTRLTVT.

There are a few counts of this clonotype. The chain combines TRBV6-1 with TRBJ2-7, with TRBD1 matching 7 bases. Per germline, CDR1 MNHNS and CDR2 SASEGT. CDR3 size: 16 residues. The ends lost 3 bases at V and 0 bases at J; junction bases unmatched: 8. This chain's CDR3 is CASSEAGRGTSYEQYF. The DNA for the CDR3 is TGTGCCAGCAGTGAGGCGGGCAGGGGGACCTCCTACGAGCAGTACTTC.

This clonotype was seen a handful of times. The V call is TRBV5-1, the J call TRBJ2-5; tentative D call: TRBD2 (5 bases). V was trimmed by 3 bases and J by 5 bases, leaving 11 bases between them. The germline V gene has CDR1 SGHRS and CDR2 YFSETQ. CDR3 size: 13 residues. The CDR3 DNA reads as TGCGCCAGCAGCTCCCACTCGGGGGAGACCCAGTACTTC. It translates to CASSSHSGETQYF.

This clonotype was picked up a small number of times. The chain has TRBV9 and TRBJ2-3; D remains ambiguous. The germline V and J ends were trimmed by 0 bases and 0 bases, with 20 bases remaining between them. Germline assignment: CDR1 SGDLS and CDR2 YYNGEE. CDR3 length: 19 amino acids. The CDR3 protein is CASSVGLTGQYSSTDTQYF. The CDR3 DNA follows: TGTGCCAGCAGCGTAGGTTTGACGGGTCAATACTCTAGCACAGATACGCAGTATTTT.

This clonotype was recorded a few times. The chain recombines TRBV15 with TRBJ1-4; TRBD1 might be the D (5 bases). V lost 1 base to trimming and J lost 6 bases, with 18 bases between them. The CDR3 is 17 residues long. Germline CDR1 LNHNV, CDR2 YYDKDF (reference sequence). The CDR3 nucleotides are TGTGCCACCAGCAGAGTCGATGAGGCGGGGCTGGATGAAAAACTGTTTTTT. This codes for CATSRVDEAGLDEKLFF. Drawing the rest from reference TRBV15 and TRBJ1-4, the complete variable domain is DAMVIQNPRYQVTQFGKPVTLSCSQTLNHNVMYWYQQKSSQAPKLLFHYYDKDFNNEADTPDNFQSRRPNTSFCFLDIRSPGLGDTAMYLCATSRVDEAGLDEKLFFGSGTQLSVL.

This clonotype was seen more than once but under ten times. This sequence joins TRBV27 and TRBJ2-1; D unresolved. V was cut by 7 bases and J by 0 bases, with 13 bases left in between. The germline CDR1 and CDR2 sequences are MNHEY and SMNVEV (reference sequence). The CDR3 has 15 amino acids. The CDR3 loop reads CASTSREFSYNEQFF. CDR3 DNA: TGTGCCAGCACCTCCCGTGAATTCTCCTACAATGAGCAGTTCTTC.

This clonotype was detected a few times. V is TRBV5-1 and J is TRBJ1-1; weak D call: TRBD1 (6 bases). CDR3 size: 14 residues. Trimming left V 4 bases short and J 5 bases short, with 15 bases between. The germline V gene encodes CDR1 SGHRS and CDR2 YFSETQ. Written as DNA, the CDR3 is TGCGCCAGCAGCCCCGGACAGAGGGGGACTGAAGCTTTCTTT. Its translation is CASSPGQRGTEAFF.

The J gene is TRBJ2-2, the V gene TRBV5-6, with a weak D call TRBD1 (5 bases). With 0 bases removed from V and 2 bases from J, the gap between germline ends came to 11 bases. The germline V gene encodes CDR1 SGHDT and CDR2 YYEEEE. The CDR3 spans 16 residues. The CDR3 nucleotides read TGTGCCAGCAGCTTGGCCCCCCAGGGCAACACCGGGGAGCTGTTTTTT. This translates into CASSLAPQGNTGELFF.

A remark on this clonotype: The conserved final phenylalanine or tryptophan is absent from the CDR3, which likely points to a read error. The chain is built from TRBV28 and TRBJ2-5; a weak D match, TRBD2 (6 bases). The DNA end lines up better with TRBJ2-1; the J call may be wrong. Germline assignment: CDR1 MDHEN and CDR2 SYDVKM. The CDR3 extends over 15 amino acids. DNA of the CDR3: TGTGCCAGCAGCCTCCGGGACTCCCTAATCGAAGAGCAGTTCCTC. It is translated as CASSLRDSLIEEQFL.

This chain links TRBV2 with TRBJ1-1, with 7 bases matching TRBD1. J was trimmed by 10 bases and V by 4 bases; bases with no gene match: 12. Germline loops: CDR1 SNHLY, CDR2 FYNNEI. The CDR3 sequence is 14 residues long. CDR3 DNA: TGTGCCAGCAGTGCCATTGGGATACAGGGGATAGCTTTCTTT. It yields the protein CASSAIGIQGIAFF.

The chain uses TRBV20-1 and TRBJ2-3; TRBD2 might be the D (6 bases). The CDR3 spans 14 residues. Germline CDR1 DFQATT, CDR2 SNEGSKA (reference sequence). The CDR3: CSPGDLAHTDTQYF. The CDR3 region has the DNA TGCAGCCCGGGGGATCTAGCGCACACAGATACGCAGTATTTT.

J is TRBJ1-2 and V is TRBV9; TRBD1 aligns across 9 bases. Trimming at V came to 4 bases and at J to 6 bases, leaving 7 bases not matched to a gene. The CDR3 contains 14 residues. Germline loops: CDR1 SGDLS, CDR2 YYNGEE. In DNA, the CDR3 is TGTGCCAGCAGCATAGCCGACAGGGGGGATGGCTACACCTTC. It specifies CASSIADRGDGYTF.

V is TRBV20-1 and J is TRBJ1-2; the D gene is possibly TRBD1 (5 bases). Germline lookup yields CDR1 DFQATT and CDR2 SNEGSKA (reference sequence). The CDR3 sequence is 14 residues long. V shed 0 bases and J shed 7 bases, with 15 bases lying between them. The chain's CDR3 is CSARDFSTGGGYTF. The CDR3, as DNA: TGCAGTGCTAGAGATTTCAGTACAGGCGGTGGCTACACCTTC.